This T cell receptor (beta chain) was profiled in a study of blood T cell repertoires in COVID-19. Background on the study: The origin of the acute and convalescent COVID-19 samples was the United States, Italy and Spain.

Study processing details: Estimation of nucleated cell counts relied on the amplification of reference gene primers. Clones were read by immunoSEQ multiplex PCR, and TCRdb kept only the in-frame ones, dropping some. V, J and clone size derive from that table, while D and trimming were established from the DNA sequence. The sample lists 110,000 or so clones; approximately 81% were seen once. CDR1 SGHTA and CDR2 FQGNSA come from the germline V gene. Trimming at V came to 4 bases and at J to 1 base, leaving 4 bases not matched to a gene. There are 16 residues in the CDR3. This chain joins TRBV7-2 and TRBJ2-3; 11 bases agree with TRBD2. Material for sequencing was peripheral blood. The source of this sequence is a man aged 60 to 75 with acute or convalescent COVID-19. The CDR3 region is CASSSTSGSGTDTQYF. CDR3 sequence (DNA): TGTGCCAGCAGCTCCACTAGCGGGAGCGGCACAGATACGCAGTATTTT.